This is a list of T cell receptor beta chains from one sample in a study of T cells in Graves' hyperthyroidism and ophthalmopathy. TCRdb re-derived calls from the multiplex PCR reads in MiXCR, one entry per CDR3 protein. The table lists approximately 620,000 distinct CDR3 sequences, over 11% of them singletons. The specimen sequenced was blood. Source of these receptors: a woman aged 25 to 39 with Graves' hyperthyroidism that later progressed to Graves' ophthalmopathy. CDR3s include the opening cysteine and the closing phenylalanine or tryptophan. D genes are given only for firm matches. Part of the rows lack a size; the others show once, few, many or a class for expanded clones.

clone_size	d_call	j_call	v_call	cdr3_nt	cdr3_aa
many	-	TRBJ2-3	TRBV12-3/TRBV12-4	TGTGCCAGCAGTTTAAAGGCTGGTGGCGGACCTAGCACAGATACGCAGTATTTT	CASSLKAGGGPSTDTQYF
-	TRBD1	TRBJ2-1	TRBV10-3	TGTCCCATCAGTGAGTCAGGGGGCGCAGATGACAATGAGCAGTTCTTC	CPISESGGADDNEQFF
many	-	TRBJ2-3	TRBV28	TGTGCCAGCAGTGACCGAATCCGGACAGATACGCAGTATTTT	CASSDRIRTDTQYF
many	TRBD1	TRBJ1-5	TRBV19	TGTGCCAGTAGTACGGGGACAGGGCGGTATCAGCCCCAGCATTTT	CASSTGTGRYQPQHF
many	-	TRBJ1-2	TRBV6-1	TGTGCCAGCAGTGAAGCTGGCGGATACTATGGCTACACCTTC	CASSEAGGYYGYTF
many	-	TRBJ2-7	TRBV5-5	TGTGCCAGCAGCCAGAACTACGAGCAGTACTTC	CASSQNYEQYF
many	-	TRBJ2-7	TRBV12-3/TRBV12-4	TGTGCCAGCAGTTTGGTTGAGGGGGGACAGCCCTTAGGCTACTACGAGCAGTACTTC	CASSLVEGGQPLGYYEQYF
many	-	TRBJ2-1	TRBV6-1	TGTGCCAGCACCACCCTCCGCGGAGGGGGCTACAATGAGCAGTTCTTC	CASTTLRGGGYNEQFF
many	-	TRBJ2-1	TRBV7-2	TGTGCCAGCAGCTTCTTCGGACGGGACAATGAGCAGTTCTTC	CASSFFGRDNEQFF
many	-	TRBJ2-5	TRBV19	TGTGCCAGTAGTAACACAGGGTCTAGGGAGACCCAGTACTTC	CASSNTGSRETQYF
many	-	TRBJ2-7	TRBV9	TGTGCCAGCTCACCACAGGGTCGGGCGGAGTGGGCCTACGAGCAGTACTTC	CASSPQGRAEWAYEQYF
many	-	TRBJ2-1	TRBV2	TGTGCCAGCACTGGCGAGCTCAGATCCAATGAGCAGTTCTTC	CASTGELRSNEQFF
many	TRBD2	TRBJ2-5	TRBV10-3	TGTGCCATCAGTGTCCAGCGGGAGGCCCAAGAGACCCAGTACTTC	CAISVQREAQETQYF
-	-	TRBJ1-1	TRBV7-2	TGTGCCAGCAGCTTTTGGGGGGGTGAAGCTTTCTTT	CASSFWGGEAFF
many	-	TRBJ2-5	TRBV15	TGTGCCACCAAAGAGGGCTGGAACCAAGAGACCCAGTACTTC	CATKEGWNQETQYF
few	-	TRBJ2-5	TRBV24-1	TGTGCCACCAGCCGGGGATACCAAGAGACCCAGTACTTC	CATSRGYQETQYF
many	-	TRBJ1-1	TRBV6-1	TGTGCCAGCAGTTCCCCGGACGATTTGAACACTGAAGCTTTCTTT	CASSSPDDLNTEAFF
few	-	TRBJ2-7	TRBV15	TGTGCCACCAGCTCCCGATCCGGCGCGGGTATAAGCTCCTACGAGCAGTACTTC	CATSSRSGAGISSYEQYF
many	TRBD1	TRBJ1-2	TRBV19	TGTGCCAGTAGCTCGACAGGGCTAGCTAACTATGGCTACACCTTC	CASSSTGLANYGYTF
-	TRBD2	TRBJ2-7	TRBV29-1	TGCAGCGTTGAGAAACTAGCGGGCTCCTACGAGCAGTACTTC	CSVEKLAGSYEQYF
-	TRBD2	TRBJ2-7	TRBV12-3/TRBV12-4	TGTGCCAGCAGTTCCTTAGCGGGGGGAATCTACGAGCAGTACTTC	CASSSLAGGIYEQYF
few	-	TRBJ1-1	TRBV15	TGTGCCACCAGCCTCAGAGATACAGGGGAAGCTTTCTTT	CATSLRDTGEAFF
many	-	TRBJ2-1	TRBV14	TGTGCCAGCAGCCAAGATCTTGGGGGCCTCAGTCGGTTAAAGCAGTTCTTC	CASSQDLGGLSRLKQFF
many	TRBD2	TRBJ2-1	TRBV3-1	TGTGCCAGCAGCCAAGGCCTAGCGGGAGGAGTTGAGCAGTTCTTC	CASSQGLAGGVEQFF
many	TRBD1	TRBJ2-5	TRBV11-2	TGTGCCAGCAGCGCGACAGGGGGCGCAGAGACCCAGTACTTC	CASSATGGAETQYF
many	-	TRBJ1-4	TRBV19	TGTGCCAGTAGTACGAAAGGCAAGGCTAATGAAAAACTGTTTTTT	CASSTKGKANEKLFF
many	-	TRBJ1-5	TRBV19	TGTGCCAGTAGTCCGAGGGAGGGCGGCAATCAGCCCCAGCATTTT	CASSPREGGNQPQHF
-	-	TRBJ2-1	TRBV7-9	TGTGCCAGCAGCTTAACCTCCGGAACCAATGAGCAGTTCTTC	CASSLTSGTNEQFF
-	-	TRBJ1-4	TRBV27	TGTGCCAGCAGTTTAAGCAGGGTGGGGATCGAAAAACTGTTTTTT	CASSLSRVGIEKLFF
many	-	TRBJ2-7	TRBV3-1	TGTGCCAGCAGCCAAGGTTGGGGCTCTGAGCAGTACTTC	CASSQGWGSEQYF
few	-	TRBJ2-7	TRBV6-5	TGTGCCAGCAGTTACTTACAGGGCGACAACGAGCAGTACTTC	CASSYLQGDNEQYF
many	TRBD2	TRBJ2-1	TRBV18	TGTGCCAGCTCACCGACGGGACTAGTCAAGGATGAGCAGTTCTTC	CASSPTGLVKDEQFF
many	TRBD2	TRBJ2-1	TRBV28	TGTGCCAGCAGTTTTGGGAGGGGTGAGCAGTTCTTC	CASSFGRGEQFF